Below are 21 T cell receptor beta chains sequenced from a single sample in a study of beta chain features in type 1 diabetes. Study-wide points: Type 1 diabetes patients had moderately but significantly shorter TCRB CDR3s in all four CD4+ subsets.

No antigen has been assigned to these receptors. TCRB transcripts that were expressed got sequenced, as all of the isolated RNA had been reverse transcribed. Profiling relied on immunoSEQ multiplex PCR, and the TCRdb table lists in-frame clones only, not all of them. The sample lists 600,000 to 700,000 clones, around an eighth occurring once. The specimen sequenced was naive CD4+ T cells from blood. These receptors were taken from a young man with type 1 diabetes.

The rearrangement joins TRBV19 to TRBJ2-1; 8 nucleotides align to TRBD2. The CDR3 sequence is 14 residues long. Germline values: CDR1 LNHDA, CDR2 SQIVND (reference sequence). V was pared by 3 bases and J by 8 bases, with 6 bases of the junction left unmatched. CDR3 sequence (DNA): TGTGCCAGTAGTATCCGAGTAGCGGGGCATGAGCAGTTCTTC. Its protein is CASSIRVAGHEQFF. Together with reference TRBV19 and TRBJ2-1, the CDR3 gives the full variable domain: DGGITQSPKYLFRKEGQNVTLSCEQNLNHDAMYWYRQDPGQGLRLIYYSQIVNDFQKGDIAEGYSVSREKKESFPLTVTSAQKNPTAFYLCASSIRVAGHEQFFGPGTRLTVL.

This clone came up a few times. DNA of the CDR3: TGCGCCAGCAGCTTAGAACCGACGGTGAACACTGAAGCTTTCTTT. This encodes CASSLEPTVNTEAFF. The chain carries TRBV5-1 and TRBJ1-1; D is unresolved. Looked up from germline, CDR1 is SGHRS and CDR2 is YFSETQ. Trimming removed 2 bases at V and 0 bases at J, with 11 bases between. This CDR3 spans 15 amino acids.

V usage is TRBV6-1 and J usage is TRBJ1-5; D call uncertain. The CDR3 sequence is 13 residues long. Germline V gene sequence: CDR1 MNHNS, CDR2 SASEGT. V lost 2 bases and J lost 4, with 6 bases in between. The CDR3 region has the DNA TGTGCCAGCAGTGAATATGGTAATCAGCCCCAGCATTTT. Translation: CASSEYGNQPQHF.

This clone has more than one count but fewer than ten. The J gene is TRBJ2-5, the V gene TRBV5-1; the D gene is possibly TRBD1 (5 bases). V lost 3 bases to trimming and J lost 5 bases, with 14 bases between them. This CDR3 has 14 residues. Germline-derived CDR1 and CDR2 are SGHRS and YFSETQ. The CDR3 sequence: CASSSSGPRETQYF. The CDR3 DNA reads TGCGCCAGCAGCTCCTCAGGGCCGCGGGAGACCCAGTACTTC.

Regarding this clone: Other DNA sequences from this sample encode an identical CDR3 as well. The J gene is TRBJ1-2, the V gene TRBV7-2; D not resolved. The V gene's germline CDR1 is SGHTA and CDR2 FQGNSA. Trimming removed 1 base at V and 4 bases at J, with 10 bases between. The CDR3 runs to 14 residues. Written as DNA, the CDR3 is TGTGCCAGCAGCTTAGGTACCGGCTTCTATGGCTACACCTTC. This translates into CASSLGTGFYGYTF.

This clone occurred a few times. This sequence joins TRBV7-3 and TRBJ2-1; 9 bases match TRBD1. This CDR3 region has 15 residues. Germline V gives CDR1 SGHTA, CDR2 FQGTGA. The junction had 9 bases not matched to a gene; V was cut back by 4 bases and J by 8 bases. The CDR3 reads CASSSSGTGTDEQFF. The CDR3 DNA reads TGTGCCAGCAGCTCTTCCGGGACAGGGACCGATGAGCAGTTCTTC.

Here the CDR3 DNA reads TGTGCCAGCAGCCTTTGGAGCGGGGACCCCCGGACCCAGTACTTC. As protein: CASSLWSGDPRTQYF. The V and J genes are TRBV4-2 and TRBJ2-5; 7 bases fit TRBD2. The length of the CDR3 is 15 residues. With 4 bases clipped from V and 7 bases from J, the junction kept 12 bases outside the gene matches. The germline CDR1 and CDR2 sequences are LGHNA and YNFKEQ.

The chain joins TRBV10-3 to TRBJ1-4; D gene unclear. CDR1 is ENHRY and CDR2 is SYGVKD in the germline V gene. V lost 10 bases to trimming and J lost 6 bases, with 15 bases between them. This CDR3 has 13 residues. CDR3 residues: CATSRPPDEKLFF. For the CDR3, the DNA is TGTGCCACCTCCCGCCCTCCGGATGAAAAACTGTTTTTT.

A word on this clone: The junction shows a germline mismatch at one end, possibly a read error. The CDR3 bases are TGTGCCAGCAGTCTAGCGGTCCAAGAGACCCAGTACTTC. It specifies CASSLAVQETQYF. The chain employs TRBV10-3 and TRBJ2-5, with 7 bases identical to TRBD2. Per the germline V gene, CDR1 is ENHRY and CDR2 is SYGVKD. The CDR3 is 13 residues long.

The V gene is TRBV6-5, the J gene TRBJ2-4, with 7 bases fitting TRBD1. The CDR3 has 15 amino acids. Germline CDR1 MNHEY, CDR2 SVGAGI. The V segment lost 5 bases and the J segment 9 bases; nucleotides outside the gene matches: 13. CDR3 loop: CASSPEQGNERIQYF. CDR3 nucleotide sequence: TGTGCCAGCAGTCCAGAACAGGGGAATGAGCGCATTCAGTACTTC.

This chain connects TRBV9 to TRBJ2-3; TRBD2 might be the D (5 bases). Germline V CDR1 and CDR2: SGDLS, YYNGEE. The CDR3 length is 16 residues. V lost 2 bases to trimming and J lost 5 bases, with 18 bases between them. CDR3 protein: CASSVNTPKRGDTQYF. The CDR3 nucleotides are TGTGCCAGCAGCGTGAATACCCCAAAACGGGGAGATACGCAGTATTTT.

The chain recombines TRBV11-3 with TRBJ1-1; 7 nucleotides line up with TRBD1. The junction had 9 bases not matched to a gene; V was cut back by 6 bases and J by 5 bases. The CDR3 has 14 amino acids. Germline V gene lookup returns CDR1 SGHNT and CDR2 YENEEA. The CDR3 spells CASRRDSVETEAFF. The CDR3 DNA reads TGTGCCAGCAGACGGGACAGTGTAGAGACTGAAGCTTTCTTT. Based on the CDR3 plus reference TRBV11-3 and TRBJ1-1, the full variable domain is EAGVVQSPRYKIIEKKQPVAFWCNPISGHNTLYWYLQNLGQGPELLIRYENEEAVDDSQLPKDRFSAERLKGVDSTLKIQPAELGDSAVYLCASRRDSVETEAFFGQGTRLTVV.

The sample holds a few counts of this clone. The gene calls are TRBV2 and TRBJ1-6; no definite D call. Per the germline V gene, CDR1 is SNHLY and CDR2 is FYNNEI. Between the trimmed V and J ends, which lost 5 bases and 7 bases, there was a span of 15 bases. The CDR3 is made up of 15 amino acids. The CDR3 DNA reads TGTGCCAGCAGTAGGACTAGGGCCGGCAATTCACCCCTCCACTTT. Protein sequence: CASSRTRAGNSPLHF.

This clone was observed a handful of times. The chain employs TRBV4-3 and TRBJ1-1; D remains unclear. V dropped 1 base and J dropped 0 bases, with 6 bases sitting between them. CDR3 size: 14 residues. Germline CDR1 and CDR2: LGHNA and YSLEER. Written as DNA, the CDR3 is TGCGCCAGCAGCCAAGGGTTAATGAACACTGAAGCTTTCTTT. As protein: CASSQGLMNTEAFF.

This clone was counted between two and nine times. This chain connects TRBV5-1 to TRBJ1-1; no definite D call. V lost 4 bases, J lost 3 bases, and 10 bases lay in between. CDR3 size: 13 residues. CDR1 is SGHRS and CDR2 is YFSETQ in the germline V gene. CDR3: CASSPAPYTEAFF. The CDR3 nucleotides are TGCGCCAGCAGCCCGGCCCCGTACACTGAAGCTTTCTTT.

The chain employs TRBV4-3 and TRBJ1-4; D gene unclear. Germline-derived CDR1 and CDR2 are LGHNA and YSLEER. Deletions cut 1 base from V and 3 bases from J, with 15 bases between. The CDR3 consists of 17 residues. CDR3 amino acids: CASSQAMRAASNEKLFF. CDR3 nucleotide sequence: TGCGCCAGCAGCCAAGCGATGAGGGCAGCGTCTAATGAAAAACTGTTTTTT.

The CDR3 region is CASSTRGGLETQYF. The CDR3 coding sequence is TGTGCCAGCAGTACTCGCGGGGGTTTAGAGACCCAGTACTTC. The chain combines TRBV6-6 with TRBJ2-5; 7 bases map to TRBD2. V lost 5 bases to trimming and J lost 4 bases; unmatched junction nucleotides: 7. The CDR3 is 14 residues long. The germline CDR1 and CDR2 sequences are MNHNY and SVGAGI (reference sequence).

This clone was counted between two and nine times. This chain connects TRBV30 to TRBJ2-2, with 7 nucleotides matching TRBD2. This CDR3 has 14 residues. V was clipped by 0 bases and J by 6 bases; unmatched bases: 4. Germline CDR1 is GTSNPN and CDR2 is SVGIG (reference sequence). This chain's CDR3 is CAWSVRGVAGELFF. CDR3 nucleotide sequence: TGTGCCTGGAGTGTACGGGGGGTTGCCGGGGAGCTGTTTTTT.

This clone was picked up a small number of times. The V call is TRBV2, the J call TRBJ2-3; 7 bases align to TRBD1. The V gene end was trimmed by 5 bases and the J gene end by 0 bases; junction bases not matched to a gene: 5. The CDR3 length is 15 residues. CDR1 and CDR2 (germline): SNHLY, FYNNEI. The CDR3 region is CASSYGQASTDTQYF. CDR3 in DNA: TGTGCCAGCAGTTACGGACAGGCTAGCACAGATACGCAGTATTTT. Filled out from reference TRBV2 and TRBJ2-3, the complete variable domain reads EPEVTQTPSHQVTQMGQEVILRCVPISNHLYFYWYRQILGQKVEFLVSFYNNEISEKSEIFDDQFSVERPDGSNFTLKIRSTKLEDSAMYFCASSYGQASTDTQYFGPGTRLTVL.

The J gene is TRBJ2-7, the V gene TRBV6-6, with 10 nucleotides matching TRBD2. Trimming cost V 6 bases and J 5 bases; bases outside gene matches: 10. CDR3 size: 15 residues. The germline V gene has CDR1 MNHNY and CDR2 SVGAGI (reference sequence). The CDR3 spells CASRLAGGHTHEQYF. CDR3 DNA: TGTGCCAGCAGGTTAGCGGGGGGCCATACCCACGAGCAGTACTTC.

This clone was observed a handful of times. This sequence joins TRBV6-1 and TRBJ1-4; the match to TRBD1 covers 7 bases. Germline CDR1 is MNHNS and CDR2 is SASEGT. The CDR3 sequence is 16 residues long. Trimming at V came to 2 bases and at J to 0 bases, leaving 3 bases not matched to a gene. As DNA, the CDR3 is TGTGCCAGCAGTGAACGGGACAGCTCAACTAATGAAAAACTGTTTTTT. Translation: CASSERDSSTNEKLFF.